The following is a T cell receptor (beta chain) sequence with its context. It has no known antigen specificity. No quality values exist for individual bases; no much larger clone is one base distant. The germline V gene (reference sequence) gives CDR1 as SEHNR and CDR2 as FQNEAQ. CDR3 length: 16 amino acids, cysteine to phenylalanine. The only DNA kept is the CDR3, 48 bases in frame from the first base. Germline trimming: 0 bases from V, 1 base from J; junction bases outside gene matches: 4. Using the deep immunoSEQ assay, multiplex PCR amplified TCR CDR3 regions from genomic DNA. For each cell subset, the extracted genomic DNA was distributed evenly across all wells of several immunoSEQ 96-well plates, and each plate served as one replicate. For sorted subsets, roughly 200 ng of genomic DNA, equivalent to around 29,000 T cell genomes, went into each replicate PCR. Purified libraries were quantified with a Qubit 3.0 fluorometer, sized on a Bioanalyzer 2100, and re-quantified with the KAPA Library Quantification kit. A separate single-read 150-cycle Illumina NextSeq 550 flow cell was used to sequence each immunoSEQ 96-well plate. Under the source paper's analysis protocol: Because the immunoSEQ output held only junctional sequences and lacked quality scores, the filtering could not match the filtering applied to full-length reads. To assign V/J genes and CDR3, sequences were annotated against IMGT germline references using PyIR, a Python wrapper for IgBLAST v1.9. Reads were removed for weak V/J assignments (E-value above 1e-6), missing CDR3, stop codons, out-of-frame junctions, or ambiguous translated residues. A V3J clonotype was defined by an identical inferred V gene, J gene, and CDR3 amino acid sequence. Percentage overlap between repertoires was calculated by dividing the number of shared unique clonotypes by the size of the smaller repertoire. Repertoire richness was assessed with RTK rarefaction, the Chao1 estimator, and Recon v2.1 estimates of unobserved clonotypes. For all TCRbeta clonotypes obtained by the gDNA method from a few donors, generation probabilities were computed with OLGA. TCRdb carries this immuneACCESS record with in-frame sequences only. Its versions omit some clonotypes, under half of them owing to an unresolved V gene in the studies checked, with the rest unexplained. V and J calls and clone size are those listed in that table; D and trimming were worked out from the DNA. A total of more than 2,000,000 clones appear in this sample, approximately 93% of them only once. The ten largest clones take up 0.39% of the sample.

The data were obtained in a study of shared clonotypes between healthy human individuals (dated by TCRdb to 2018 to 2021). Regarding the study in general: A couple of women and three men aged 18 to 49 years were included in the cohort. The study deeply sequenced blood TCR repertoires of roughly five healthy adults to estimate repertoire size and the extent of clonotype sharing between individuals. Libraries were prepared and TCR repertoires were sequenced by different laboratories using diverse techniques, in order to increase sequencing depth and limit assay-specific biases. For each donor, CD4 naive and CD4 memory were each run on three plates, CD8 naive on two plates, and CD8 memory on one plate. Leukapheresis yielded between about 0.94 and 8.9 billion PBMCs per donor.

The research as a whole found: Only blood was sampled, and tissue TCR repertoires likely differ from those in blood. Even with the large sequencing depth, rarefaction of the sorted-subset datasets indicated that sequencing was incomplete. Clonotypes shared by all four sorted-subset donors showed higher generation probabilities than non-shared clonotypes. Because the study included only a small number of donors, the genetic and exposure-history diversity represented was limited. Sharing across a few donors was observed for approximately 4.6% of naive CD4, around 3.5% of naive CD8, 2.3% of memory CD4, and approximately 0.41% of memory CD8 clonotypes. Naive subsets generally had larger estimated clonotype richness than memory subsets. Pairwise subsampling led to the expectation that sequencing depth would affect the degree of clonotype sharing among donors.

The donors were healthy, HIV-negative adults who had no recently reported acute infections or vaccinations. All donors were Caucasian adults living in Nashville, Tennessee, USA. Magnetic negative selection was used to enrich CD4+ T cells, after which naive cells were positively selected on CD45RA and the negative fraction became the memory subset. After blood collection by leukapheresis, PBMCs were isolated using Ficoll-Histopaque density gradient centrifugation and then cryopreserved in the vapor phase of liquid nitrogen. Analytical flow cytometry was used to check the purity and quantity of each magnetically sorted T cell population. Genomic DNA was isolated from every sorted fraction and measured by UV absorbance on a Nanodrop 2000c.

Recombination connected TRBV7-9 to TRBJ2-5; 8 central nucleotides agree with TRBD2. This sequence was found in a man aged 18 to 29 in good health. Some clones in this sample may be carry-over from other donors' samples. Specimen: naive CD4+ T cells from PBMCs. The intended sense of this specimen's cell subset or site label: CD45RA+ positively selected. The CDR3 here reads CASSLAVTSGQETQYF. DNA sequence: TGTGCCAGCAGCTTAGCAGTTACTAGCGGCCAAGAGACCCAGTACTTC.